This TCR beta chain was captured by sequencing in a study of cytomegalovirus exposure and HLA in healthy donors. Findings and caveats of the study: Using a false discovery rate of 0.05, a later analysis showed that approximately 17,000 TCR beta sequences were associated with HLA alleles. Productive status was seen about 87% or about 30% of the time for most TCR beta V segments in an earlier analysis. In vitro assays verified that a few CMV-associated chains recognized CMV antigens specifically.

On this clone itself: Its cognate antigen is unknown.

Primers: 60 Vbeta forward and 13 Jbeta reverse. Some clones are missing from TCRdb's copy, which holds only in-frame ones; the method was immunoSEQ multiplex PCR. The profile shows fewer than 250,000 clones, about 80% of them singletons. Germline CDR1 is SGHKS and CDR2 is YYEKEE (reference sequence). The CDR3 is made up of 15 amino acids. J was trimmed by 2 bases and V by 3 bases; bases with no gene match: 8. The genes are TRBV5-5 and TRBJ2-7, with TRBD1 identical over 7 bases. The clonotype originates from a male donor in good health and CMV-seronegative. Source material: PBMCs. CDR3 nucleotides: TGTGCCAGCAGCTATCCAACAGGGGTCACCTACGAGCAGTACTTC. This encodes CASSYPTGVTYEQYF.